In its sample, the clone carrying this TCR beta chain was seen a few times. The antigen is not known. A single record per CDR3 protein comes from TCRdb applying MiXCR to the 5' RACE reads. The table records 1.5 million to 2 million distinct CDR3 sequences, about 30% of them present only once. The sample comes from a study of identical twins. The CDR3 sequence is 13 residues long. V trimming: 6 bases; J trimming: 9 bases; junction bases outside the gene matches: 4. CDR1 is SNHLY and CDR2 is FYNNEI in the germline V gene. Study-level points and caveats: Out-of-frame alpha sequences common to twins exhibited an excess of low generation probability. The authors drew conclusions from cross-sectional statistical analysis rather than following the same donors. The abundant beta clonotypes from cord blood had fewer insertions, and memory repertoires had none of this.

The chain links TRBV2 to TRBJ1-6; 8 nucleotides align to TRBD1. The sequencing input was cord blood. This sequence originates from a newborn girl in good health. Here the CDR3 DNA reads TGTGCCAGCAGATCGGACAGGGCTTCACCCCTCCACTTT. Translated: CASRSDRASPLHF. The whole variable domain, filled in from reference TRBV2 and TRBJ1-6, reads EPEVTQTPSHQVTQMGQEVILRCVPISNHLYFYWYRQILGQKVEFLVSFYNNEISEKSEIFDDQFSVERPDGSNFTLKIRSTKLEDSAMYFCASRSDRASPLHFGNGTRLTVT.